The 18 T cell receptor beta chains below were found in one sample sequenced in a study of blood T cell repertoires in COVID-19. Sequenced by immunoSEQ multiplex PCR; TCRdb stores in-frame clones only, minus some. The sample has roughly 220,000 clones, around 91% seen once; the top ten hold 3.5%. Source material: PBMCs or T cells enriched from blood (not recorded which). The receptors shown here come from a woman aged 18-29 years in a cohort exposed to, infected with or recovered from COVID-19 (not recorded which).

V is TRBV2 and J is TRBJ1-1; no clear D gene. Germline V lookup: CDR1 SNHLY, CDR2 FYNNEI. There are 13 residues in the CDR3. The germline V and J ends were trimmed by 2 bases and 1 base, with 5 bases remaining between them. The CDR3 protein is CASSEQKNTEAFF. The CDR3, as DNA: TGTGCCAGCAGTGAACAGAAGAACACTGAAGCTTTCTTT.

The chain carries TRBV7-2 and TRBJ1-4; 9 bases map to TRBD1. This CDR3 is 18 amino acids long. In germline, CDR1 is SGHTA, CDR2 FQGNSA. The J segment lost 7 bases and the V segment lost 2 bases, leaving 14 bases of the junction unmatched. In DNA form, the CDR3 reads TGTGCCAGCAGCTTAAGGCGGGGGCGGACAGGGGATTTTGAAAAACTGTTTTTT. It yields the protein CASSLRRGRTGDFEKLFF.

Notes on this clone: Other DNA sequences from this sample encode an identical CDR3 as well. The gene calls are TRBV19 and TRBJ1-5; D is ambiguous. The CDR3 spans 13 residues. V was clipped by 6 bases and J by 1 base, with 7 bases between them. Germline V CDR1 and CDR2: LNHDA, SQIVND (reference sequence). CDR3 amino acids: CASSRQSNQPQHF. The CDR3 region has the DNA TGTGCCAGTAGCAGACAAAGCAATCAGCCCCAGCATTTT.

In DNA form, the CDR3 reads TGTGCCAGCAGCGCACAGGGCCAGACTTATTCCTCTGGGGGCTACACCTTC. Translation: CASSAQGQTYSSGGYTF. J is TRBJ1-2 and V is TRBV9; maybe TRBD1 (6 bases). Trimming cost V 3 bases and J 8 bases, with 26 bases left between them. Per germline, CDR1 SGDLS and CDR2 YYNGEE. The length of the CDR3 is 17 residues.

CDR3 residues: CASSVALTGELFF. The CDR3 region has the DNA TGTGCCAGCAGCGTAGCCCTCACCGGGGAGCTGTTTTTT. The genes are TRBV9 and TRBJ2-2; D uncertain. The CDR3 contains 13 residues. The germline gives CDR1 SGDLS, CDR2 YYNGEE. The V and J ends lost 0 bases and 4 bases respectively, with 4 bases between them.

V and J are TRBV4-2 and TRBJ1-2; D gene ambiguous. CDR1 LGHNA and CDR2 YNFKEQ come from the germline V gene. CDR3 length: 17 residues. The V gene lost 4 bases and the J gene lost 7 bases, with 25 bases spanning the gap. CDR3 in amino acids: CASSPRPTEELLGGYTF. CDR3 nucleotides: TGTGCCAGCAGCCCCCGTCCAACAGAAGAGCTGTTGGGTGGCTACACCTTC.

This sequence joins TRBV2 and TRBJ1-2; possibly TRBD1 for D (5 bases). CDR3 length: 14 residues. Germline V gene data show CDR1 as SNHLY and CDR2 as FYNNEI. Trimming took off 3 bases at V and 7 bases at J, with 15 bases between the two ends. The CDR3 loop reads CASSDSVGARGYTF. CDR3 sequence (DNA): TGTGCCAGCAGTGATTCTGTAGGGGCCCGTGGCTACACCTTC.

This chain links TRBV2 with TRBJ2-1; tentative D call: TRBD2 (5 bases). Per germline, CDR1 SNHLY and CDR2 FYNNEI. The CDR3 has 14 residues. The V gene lost 4 bases and the J gene lost 5 bases, with 12 bases spanning the gap. CDR3 DNA: TGTGCCAGCAGTGGAGGGCGCACAAACAATGAGCAGTTCTTC. Amino acid sequence: CASSGGRTNNEQFF.

The chain is built from TRBV6-2 or TRBV6-3 and TRBJ1-5; 8 nucleotides match TRBD1. The CDR3 is 16 amino acids. After removal of 2 bases from V and 11 bases from J, the junction contained 14 bases not matched to a gene. Per germline, CDR1 MNHEY and CDR2 SVGEGT. The CDR3, as DNA: TGTGCCAGCAGTTACGGACCGCGGACAGGGAATTATGCCCAGCATTTT. Protein sequence: CASSYGPRTGNYAQHF.

This chain uses TRBV12-5 with TRBJ2-7; weak D call: TRBD2 (5 bases). The CDR3 consists of 13 residues. Germline CDR1 reads LGHNT; CDR2 reads FRNRAP. Between the trimmed V and J ends, which lost 8 bases and 0 bases, there was a span of 11 bases. CDR3 sequence: CASRSGSSYEQYF. DNA for the CDR3: TGTGCTAGTCGGAGCGGTAGCTCCTACGAGCAGTACTTC.

This clone was counted once. The CDR3 nucleotides are TGTGCCAGCAGCTTAGATTCCAGCGGGGTTGAGCAGTTCTTC. It translates to CASSLDSSGVEQFF. The chain has TRBV13 and TRBJ2-1; TRBD2 matches 7 bases. The CDR3 is made up of 14 amino acids. The V gene's germline CDR1 is PRHDT and CDR2 FYEKMQ (reference sequence). V trimming: 1 base; J trimming: 9 bases; junction bases outside the gene matches: 6.

This clone is a singleton in its sample. V usage is TRBV15 and J usage is TRBJ1-4; D call uncertain. V lost 1 base and J 2 bases, leaving 5 bases between the germline ends. Germline lookup yields CDR1 LNHNV and CDR2 YYDKDF (reference sequence). The CDR3 loop spans 14 amino acids. In nucleotides, the CDR3 is TGTGCCACCAGCAGAGTTCGGACTAATGAAAAACTGTTTTTT. It yields the protein CATSRVRTNEKLFF. Full variable domain (outside the CDR3, taken from reference TRBV15 and TRBJ1-4): DAMVIQNPRYQVTQFGKPVTLSCSQTLNHNVMYWYQQKSSQAPKLLFHYYDKDFNNEADTPDNFQSRRPNTSFCFLDIRSPGLGDTAMYLCATSRVRTNEKLFFGSGTQLSVL.

The chain joins TRBV28 to TRBJ2-6; 9 bases agree with TRBD1. Per the germline V gene, CDR1 is MDHEN and CDR2 is SYDVKM. The CDR3 sequence is 20 residues long. V was clipped by 5 bases and J by 0 bases; unmatched bases: 14. The CDR3 DNA reads as TGTGCCAGCAGTCCTCCCCACCCCTTGGACAGGGGCTCTGGGGCCAACGTCCTGACTTTC. Translated: CASSPPHPLDRGSGANVLTF.

The count of this clone is one. The rearrangement uses TRBV5-1 and TRBJ1-6; D may be TRBD1 (5 bases). CDR1 is SGHRS and CDR2 is YFSETQ in the germline V gene. Trimming stripped 4 bases from V and 7 bases from J, with 9 bases between. This CDR3 contains 13 residues. CDR3: CASSTDTNSPLHF. The CDR3 DNA sequence: TGCGCCAGCAGCACGGACACGAATTCACCCCTCCACTTT.

This clone has a handful of counts. This chain links TRBV6-6 with TRBJ1-5, with D possibly being TRBD1 (5 bases). Germline V gene lookup returns CDR1 MNHNY and CDR2 SVGAGI (reference sequence). The CDR3 covers 14 residues. V lost 7 bases to trimming and J lost 8 bases, with 18 bases between them. The DNA of the CDR3 is TGTGCCAGCACCTCACGCGAAGGGGTAAAGCCCCAGCATTTT. This encodes CASTSREGVKPQHF.

As for this clone: Other DNA sequences within the sample encode an identical CDR3. The chain links TRBV19 to TRBJ1-5, with D unresolved. CDR1 and CDR2 (germline): LNHDA, SQIVND (reference sequence). This CDR3 is 12 amino acids long. Trimming shortened V by 3 bases and J by 7 bases, and 7 bases separated the two germline ends. CDR3 DNA sequence: TGTGCCAGTAGTATCGGCGGGCAGCCCCAGCATTTT. The encoded protein is CASSIGGQPQHF. Combining the CDR3 with reference TRBV19 and TRBJ1-5 gives the whole variable domain DGGITQSPKYLFRKEGQNVTLSCEQNLNHDAMYWYRQDPGQGLRLIYYSQIVNDFQKGDIAEGYSVSREKKESFPLTVTSAQKNPTAFYLCASSIGGQPQHFGDGTRLSIL.

For the CDR3, the DNA is TGTGCCAGCATAAGGGACACCAATCAGCCCCAGCATTTT. Translation: CASIRDTNQPQHF. This sequence joins TRBV2 and TRBJ1-5; tentative D call: TRBD1 (6 bases). Germline V gene data show CDR1 as SNHLY and CDR2 as FYNNEI. Deletions cut 7 bases from V and 3 bases from J, with 10 bases between. The CDR3 length is 13 residues.

V gene TRBV3-1 (or the pseudogene TRBV3-2) combines with J gene TRBJ2-2; 9 nucleotides align to TRBD2. Losses at the gene ends were 1 base for V and 2 bases for J; bases not matched to a gene: 8. The CDR3 extends over 18 amino acids. Germline CDR1 is LGHDT and CDR2 is YNNKEL (reference sequence). CDR3 DNA sequence: TGTGCCAGCAGCCAAGCTTCTAGCGGGATTTCAAACACCGGGGAGCTGTTTTTT. It yields the protein CASSQASSGISNTGELFF.